These T cell receptor beta chains were read from a single sample in a study of T cell responses to AZD1222 COVID-19 vaccine. Produced via immunoSEQ multiplex PCR; TCRdb's table is partial and in-frame only. The sample holds about 96,000 clones, nearly 90% seen once. Sequencing was performed on peripheral blood, taken on day 0 of AZD1222 vaccination. The source is an adult in good health. The CDR3 runs from the conserved cysteine through the conserved F or W. The D gene is left open where the match is weak. Clone size is not always given. Where it is, it says once, few, many or a class for expanded clones.

d_call	clone_size	v_call	j_call	cdr3_aa	cdr3_nt
NA	NA	TRBV29-1	TRBJ2-2	CSVSQGTNTGELFF	TGCAGCGTTTCCCAGGGGACGAACACCGGGGAGCTGTTTTTT
TRBD2	NA	TRBV10-3	TRBJ2-7	CAIRGTSGASYEQYF	TGTGCCATCAGGGGGACTAGCGGGGCTAGCTACGAGCAGTACTTC
TRBD1	NA	TRBV7-2	TRBJ1-6	CASRQGSYNSPLHF	TGTGCCAGCAGACAGGGGTCCTATAATTCACCCCTCCACTTT
NA	NA	TRBV5-1	TRBJ1-2	CASSSLRGYGYTF	TGCGCCAGCAGCTCCCTCCGGGGCTATGGCTACACCTTC
NA	NA	TRBV29-1	TRBJ1-3	CSVEGLTDGSGNTIYF	TGCAGCGTTGAAGGCCTGACGGACGGCTCTGGAAACACCATATATTTT
NA	NA	TRBV10-3	TRBJ1-5	CATGEGEPQHF	TGTGCCACAGGAGAGGGAGAGCCCCAGCATTTT
NA	NA	TRBV20-1	TRBJ1-2	CSARGANGYTF	TGCAGTGCTAGGGGGGCGAATGGCTACACCTTC
NA	NA	TRBV29-1	TRBJ2-4	CSVLQGGKNIQYF	TGCAGCGTTCTACAGGGAGGCAAAAACATTCAGTACTTC
NA	NA	TRBV6-5	TRBJ2-1	CASSGGLANNEQFF	TGTGCCAGCAGCGGCGGACTGGCGAACAATGAGCAGTTCTTC
NA	NA	TRBV30	TRBJ2-5	CAWSAFRGIGETQYF	TGTGCCTGGAGTGCGTTTCGGGGAATCGGAGAGACCCAGTACTTC
TRBD2	NA	TRBV5-1	TRBJ2-5	CASSQAGGGETQYF	TGCGCCAGCAGTCAGGCGGGGGGCGGAGAGACCCAGTACTTC
TRBD1	NA	TRBV19	TRBJ1-4	CASSTGTGGEKLFF	TGTGCCAGTAGCACCGGGACAGGAGGTGAAAAACTGTTTTTT
NA	NA	TRBV18	TRBJ2-7	CASSPTGFEQYF	TGTGCCAGCTCACCAACAGGGTTTGAGCAGTACTTC
TRBD1	once	TRBV10-3	TRBJ1-6	CAISLTGGESTSYNSPLHF	TGTGCCATCAGCCTTACAGGGGGCGAATCTACCTCCTATAATTCACCCCTCCACTTT
NA	NA	TRBV7-2	TRBJ1-5	CASSQSGGLQPQHF	TGTGCCAGCAGTCAAAGTGGGGGACTTCAGCCCCAGCATTTT
NA	NA	TRBV2	TRBJ2-6	CASTVRVPGANVLTF	TGTGCCAGCACTGTGCGCGTGCCTGGGGCCAACGTCCTGACTTTC
NA	NA	TRBV6-5	TRBJ2-7	CASSYRAESYEQYF	TGTGCCAGCAGTTACCGGGCCGAGTCCTACGAGCAGTACTTC
TRBD1	NA	TRBV2	TRBJ2-7	CASKDRPSSYEQYF	TGTGCCAGCAAGGACAGGCCTAGCTCCTACGAGCAGTACTTC
NA	NA	TRBV5-1	TRBJ1-3	CASSLEGTHSGNTIYF	TGCGCCAGCAGCTTGGAGGGGACTCACTCTGGAAACACCATATATTTT
TRBD1	NA	TRBV15	TRBJ1-3	CATSTEVDRTSGNTIYF	TGTGCCACCAGCACTGAGGTGGACAGGACCTCTGGAAACACCATATATTTT